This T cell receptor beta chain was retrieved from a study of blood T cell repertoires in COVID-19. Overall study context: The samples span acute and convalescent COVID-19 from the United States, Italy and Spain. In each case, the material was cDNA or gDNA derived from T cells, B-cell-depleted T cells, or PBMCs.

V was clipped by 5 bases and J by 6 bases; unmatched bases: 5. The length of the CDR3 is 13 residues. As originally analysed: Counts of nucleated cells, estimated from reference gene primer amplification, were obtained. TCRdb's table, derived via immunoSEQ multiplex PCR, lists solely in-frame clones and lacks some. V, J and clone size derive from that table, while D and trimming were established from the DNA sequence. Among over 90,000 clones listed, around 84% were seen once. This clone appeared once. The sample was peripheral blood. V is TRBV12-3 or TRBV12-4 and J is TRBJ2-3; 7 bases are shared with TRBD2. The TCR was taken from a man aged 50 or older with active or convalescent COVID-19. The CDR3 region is CASSRAGWDTQYF. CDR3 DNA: TGTGCCAGCAGTCGAGCGGGGTGGGATACGCAGTATTTT.